Here is one TCR beta chain with its context. This table comes from immunoSEQ multiplex PCR, and its TCRdb copy is limited to in-frame clones, with some not included. This table holds approximately 82,000 clones, around 88% found once. The sample is drawn from a study of OX40 agonist ivuxolimab in advanced cancers. For the study at large: Earlier treatment with anti-PD-1, anti-PD-L1 or anti-CTLA-4 was permitted, and roughly 42% had received some.

Drawing of blood for sampling happened at baseline, at cycle 4 day 1, and at cycle 7 day 1. Per germline, CDR1 SGHTA and CDR2 FQGTGA. This CDR3 comprises 13 residues. Trimming cost V 0 bases and J 7 bases, with 7 bases left between them. The source material was CD4+ or CD8+ T cells sorted from blood, sampled in a trial of the OX40 agonist ivuxolimab. The rearrangement links TRBV7-3 to TRBJ2-1; D is undetermined. This TCR derives from an adult with an advanced solid tumor such as melanoma, head and neck, liver or kidney cancer. This chain's CDR3 is CASSLTNRNEQFF. For the CDR3, the DNA is TGTGCCAGCAGCTTAACGAATAGGAATGAGCAGTTCTTC.